Listed below are T cell receptor beta chains from one sample, sequenced in a study of cytomegalovirus exposure and HLA in healthy donors. TCRdb's copy holds only in-frame clones and misses some; the assay was immunoSEQ multiplex PCR. Its listing shows about 46,000 clones. Sequencing was performed on PBMCs. The receptors originated from a woman between 35 and 50 years old in good health and CMV-seronegative. Both conserved end residues are part of each CDR3. Each record gives: D gene, CDR3 length, J gene, V gene, CDR3 DNA, CDR3 protein. A D gene is named only where the DNA matches it firmly.

D: NA; length: 14; J: TRBJ2-5; V: TRBV11-3; DNA: TGTGCCAGCAGCTTAGAGGCCAGCCAAGAGACCCAGTACTTC; CDR3: CASSLEASQETQYF
D: NA; length: 14; J: TRBJ2-1; V: TRBV7-7; DNA: TGTGCTAGCAGCCCGGGAGTTAGTAGGAATGAGCAGTTCTTC; CDR3: CASSPGVSRNEQFF
D: NA; length: 15; J: TRBJ1-4; V: TRBV5-1; DNA: TGCGCCAGCAGCCCGGGTGGGGCAGGGAATGAAAAACTGTTTTTT; CDR3: CASSPGGAGNEKLFF
D: NA; length: 10; J: TRBJ2-5; V: TRBV29-1; DNA: TGCAGCGTTGAACAGGAGACCCAGTACTTC; CDR3: CSVEQETQYF
D: TRBD1; length: 15; J: TRBJ2-7; V: TRBV4-2; DNA: TGTGCCAGCAGCCAAGAGGACAGGGGAAGGTACGAGCAGTACTTC; CDR3: CASSQEDRGRYEQYF
D: TRBD1; length: 14; J: TRBJ1-1; V: TRBV5-8; DNA: TGTGCCAGCAGCTGGGGGGACAGAGACACTGAAGCTTTCTTT; CDR3: CASSWGDRDTEAFF
D: TRBD1; length: 16; J: TRBJ1-6; V: TRBV9; DNA: TGTGCCAGCAGCACCCGAGGGACAGGGTATAATTCACCCCTCCACTTT; CDR3: CASSTRGTGYNSPLHF
D: NA; length: 19; J: TRBJ1-5; V: TRBV4-3; DNA: TGCGCCAGCAGCCAAGTGAGCCGGGAGGGACTAGCGAGCAATCAGCCCCAGCATTTT; CDR3: CASSQVSREGLASNQPQHF
D: NA; length: 14; J: TRBJ1-2; V: TRBV5-1; DNA: TGCGCCAGCAGCTCGCCTGGGGCACACTATGGCTACACCTTC; CDR3: CASSSPGAHYGYTF
D: NA; length: 14; J: TRBJ2-7; V: TRBV30; DNA: TGTGCCTGGAGCTCGGGACTCCGGAGTAGGGAGCAGTACTTC; CDR3: CAWSSGLRSREQYF
D: TRBD2; length: 16; J: TRBJ2-1; V: TRBV4-1; DNA: TGCGCCAGCAGCCTCCTTCAGGGACTAGCGAATAATGAGCAGTTCTTC; CDR3: CASSLLQGLANNEQFF
D: TRBD1; length: 17; J: TRBJ2-6; V: TRBV9; DNA: TGTGCCAGCACCGTAGGGACAGGGAAGCCTGGGGCCAACGTCCTGACTTTC; CDR3: CASTVGTGKPGANVLTF
D: NA; length: 13; J: TRBJ1-1; V: TRBV6-1; DNA: TGTGCCAGCAGTGAAGCGCTCACAACTGAAGCTTTCTTT; CDR3: CASSEALTTEAFF
D: TRBD1; length: 17; J: TRBJ2-3; V: TRBV7-2; DNA: TGTGCCAGCAGCTCACCTTTACAGGGGCGAGCGACAGATACGCAGTATTTT; CDR3: CASSSPLQGRATDTQYF
D: NA; length: 15; J: TRBJ1-4; V: TRBV18; DNA: TGTGCCAGCTCACCCTCGGGACAAGCTAACGAAAAACTGTTTTTT; CDR3: CASSPSGQANEKLFF
D: TRBD1; length: 13; J: TRBJ1-5; V: TRBV6-1; DNA: TGTGCCAGTCTCGGGACAGGAAATCAGCCCCAGCATTTT; CDR3: CASLGTGNQPQHF
D: TRBD1; length: 14; J: TRBJ1-1; V: TRBV5-1; DNA: TGCGCCAGCAGCTGGAGGACAGGGGGCACTGAAGCTTTCTTT; CDR3: CASSWRTGGTEAFF
D: NA; length: 15; J: TRBJ2-7; V: TRBV10-3; DNA: TGTGCCATCAGTGAGTCGAGGGCATCGAGCTACGAGCAGTACTTC; CDR3: CAISESRASSYEQYF
D: TRBD1; length: 14; J: TRBJ2-7; V: TRBV6-5; DNA: TGTGCCAGCATGCAAACAGGGGCTACCTACGAGCAGTACTTC; CDR3: CASMQTGATYEQYF
D: NA; length: 16; J: TRBJ2-5; V: TRBV15; DNA: TGTGCCACCAGCAGCCGAGACAGGCCTCTGGACTCGATCCAGTACTTC; CDR3: CATSSRDRPLDSIQYF
D: TRBD1; length: 15; J: TRBJ1-1; V: TRBV7-2; DNA: TGTGCCAGCAGACCAAGCCTACAGGGGGACACTGAAGCTTTCTTT; CDR3: CASRPSLQGDTEAFF
D: TRBD1; length: 16; J: TRBJ2-7; V: TRBV7-6; DNA: TGTGCCAGCAGCTTACTGGGGACAGGGGTTCTTCGCGAGCAGTACTTC; CDR3: CASSLLGTGVLREQYF
D: NA; length: 15; J: TRBJ2-1; V: TRBV6-5; DNA: TGTGCCAGCAGTTACGGGGGGTTCGGAGGGAATGAGCAGTTCTTC; CDR3: CASSYGGFGGNEQFF
D: TRBD1; length: 16; J: TRBJ1-4; V: TRBV5-6; DNA: TGTGCCAGCAGCCCGGGTGGTGGACAGGGTTATGAAAAACTGTTTTTT; CDR3: CASSPGGGQGYEKLFF
D: NA; length: 13; J: TRBJ1-1; V: TRBV6-5; DNA: TGTGCCAGCAGTTACAGGGGCTACACTGAAGCTTTCTTT; CDR3: CASSYRGYTEAFF
D: TRBD1; length: 14; J: TRBJ2-7; V: TRBV27; DNA: TGTGCCAGCAGTCCCGGGACAGGACCCTACGAGCAGTACTTC; CDR3: CASSPGTGPYEQYF
D: NA; length: 13; J: TRBJ2-3; V: TRBV9; DNA: TGTGACAGCATGGCGGATTCGGCAGATAAGCAGTATTTT; CDR3: CDSMADSADKQYF
D: NA; length: 17; J: TRBJ2-3; V: TRBV4-3; DNA: TGCGCCAGCAGCCAAGGATTATCGAAGACTAGCACAGATACGCAGTATTTT; CDR3: CASSQGLSKTSTDTQYF
D: NA; length: 12; J: TRBJ2-7; V: TRBV5-1; DNA: TGCGCCAGCAGCTTGGAGGGACTCGAGCAGTACTTC; CDR3: CASSLEGLEQYF
D: NA; length: 12; J: TRBJ2-7; V: TRBV28; DNA: TGTGCCAGCAGTTTAGTACATAACGAGCAGTACTTC; CDR3: CASSLVHNEQYF
D: NA; length: 16; J: TRBJ2-6; V: TRBV7-3; DNA: TGTGCCAGCAGCTTAAACAGACACTCTGGGGCCAACGTCCTGACTTTC; CDR3: CASSLNRHSGANVLTF
D: TRBD2; length: 17; J: TRBJ2-7; V: TRBV18; DNA: TGTGCCAGCTCACCCCTCCCCTCAGGTACAGCGGGGTACGAGCAGTACTTC; CDR3: CASSPLPSGTAGYEQYF
D: NA; length: 16; J: TRBJ2-7; V: TRBV9; DNA: TGTGCCAGCAGCGTAGGTTATCGTGGTATAGAATGGGAGCAGTACTTC; CDR3: CASSVGYRGIEWEQYF
D: TRBD2; length: 15; J: TRBJ2-7; V: TRBV6-6; DNA: TGTGCCAGCGCCTCACTAGCGGGAGGGGTGGACGAGCAGTACTTC; CDR3: CASASLAGGVDEQYF
D: TRBD1; length: 15; J: TRBJ1-1; V: TRBV5-4; DNA: TGTGCCAGCAGCCAAAAGGGACAGGGAGACACTGAAGCTTTCTTT; CDR3: CASSQKGQGDTEAFF
D: TRBD1; length: 16; J: TRBJ1-4; V: TRBV9; DNA: TGTGCCAGCGGTAGGGCTCAGGGGGCGGTTAGTGAAAAACTGTTTTTT; CDR3: CASGRAQGAVSEKLFF
D: TRBD1; length: 16; J: TRBJ1-2; V: TRBV28; DNA: TGTGCCAGCAGCTTACCAAACCCGGGACAGGGAAGTGGCTACACCTTC; CDR3: CASSLPNPGQGSGYTF
D: TRBD2; length: 17; J: TRBJ2-5; V: TRBV28; DNA: TGTGCCAGCAGCACACCCCATGGGCGGGGGAGTGCGGAGGCCCAGTACTTC; CDR3: CASSTPHGRGSAEAQYF
D: NA; length: 14; J: TRBJ2-3; V: TRBV28; DNA: TGTGCCAGCGGGCTCCTGGGAGCCACAGATACGCAGTATTTT; CDR3: CASGLLGATDTQYF
D: NA; length: 13; J: TRBJ1-2; V: TRBV7-9; DNA: TGTGCCAGCAGCTTATCACAGGACTATGGCTACACCTTC; CDR3: CASSLSQDYGYTF
D: TRBD2; length: 15; J: TRBJ2-7; V: TRBV18; DNA: TGTGCCAGCTCACTCGAAAGCGGGAGTAGGAACGAGCAGTACTTC; CDR3: CASSLESGSRNEQYF
D: NA; length: 14; J: TRBJ2-1; V: TRBV7-3; DNA: TGTGCCAGCAGCCGCGACAGAACCGAACAGGAGCAGTTCTTC; CDR3: CASSRDRTEQEQFF
D: TRBD2; length: 13; J: TRBJ2-1; V: TRBV7-3; DNA: TGTGCCAGCAGCTTAACTAGCGGGGCTGAGCAGTTCTTC; CDR3: CASSLTSGAEQFF
D: NA; length: 15; J: TRBJ1-2; V: TRBV28; DNA: TGTGCCAGCACCTTATCGGACAGAACCAACTATGGCTACACCTTC; CDR3: CASTLSDRTNYGYTF
D: NA; length: 15; J: TRBJ1-5; V: TRBV5-1; DNA: TGCGCCAGCAGCTTATTTACAGGAGAAAATCAGCCCCAGCATTTT; CDR3: CASSLFTGENQPQHF
D: NA; length: 12; J: TRBJ1-2; V: TRBV28; DNA: TGTGCCAGCAGGGCGGGGGGCTATGGCTACACCTTC; CDR3: CASRAGGYGYTF
D: NA; length: 15; J: TRBJ2-7; V: TRBV18; DNA: TGTGCCAGCTCACCCTCGGAGGGGGGGCTCTACGAGCAGTACTTC; CDR3: CASSPSEGGLYEQYF
D: NA; length: 15; J: TRBJ1-1; V: TRBV4-1; DNA: TGCGCCAGCAGCCAAGTATCCGTAATGAACACTGAAGCTTTCTTT; CDR3: CASSQVSVMNTEAFF
D: TRBD2; length: 17; J: TRBJ2-1; V: TRBV6-1; DNA: TGTGCCAGCAGTGAACCGGCGTGGGGGGAGGGCTACAATGAGCAGTTCTTC; CDR3: CASSEPAWGEGYNEQFF
D: NA; length: 13; J: TRBJ2-5; V: TRBV2; DNA: TGTGCCAGCAGTGTTTCGGGGAAAGAGACCCAGTACTTC; CDR3: CASSVSGKETQYF
D: NA; length: 14; J: TRBJ2-3; V: TRBV5-1; DNA: TGCGCCAGCAGTCAAGCGGGCCCCACAGATACGCAGTATTTT; CDR3: CASSQAGPTDTQYF
D: NA; length: 14; J: TRBJ2-2; V: TRBV7-6; DNA: TGTGCCAGCAGCTTATTACAGAACACCGGGGAGCTGTTTTTT; CDR3: CASSLLQNTGELFF
D: TRBD1; length: 16; J: TRBJ2-3; V: TRBV10-3; DNA: TGTGCCATCAGTGAGTCGACAGGGGCTAGCACAGATACGCAGTATTTT; CDR3: CAISESTGASTDTQYF